These 3 T cell receptor beta chains were sequenced from one sample in a study of blood T cell repertoires in COVID-19. Assay used: immunoSEQ multiplex PCR; TCRdb lists only in-frame clones, some missing. Of 150,000 to 180,000 clones listed, over 60% are singletons. Sequenced material: peripheral blood. The receptors were sampled from a man aged 80 or over with acute or convalescent COVID-19.

J is TRBJ1-6 and V is TRBV28, with D possibly being TRBD1 (6 bases). The CDR3 spans 14 residues. Germline CDR1 reads MDHEN; CDR2 reads SYDVKM. The germline V and J ends were trimmed by 7 bases and 9 bases, with 16 bases remaining between them. The CDR3 reads CASNPGHPFSPLHF. In nucleotides, the CDR3 is TGTGCCAGCAACCCGGGACACCCTTTTTCACCCCTCCACTTT.

The chain carries TRBV28 and TRBJ1-2, with 7 bases identical to TRBD1. The CDR3 has 12 residues. Germline loops: CDR1 MDHEN, CDR2 SYDVKM. V lost 8 bases, J lost 5 bases, and 5 bases stayed unmatched. The CDR3 bases are TGTGCCAGCGGAGACAGGGCTTATGGCTACACCTTC. Amino acids: CASGDRAYGYTF.

The chain links TRBV23-1 to TRBJ2-7, with D perhaps TRBD2 (7 bases). TRBV23-1 is assigned to the ORF class and has an uncertain function. The V end was cut by 8 bases, the J end by 5 bases, with 19 bases between. The CDR3 is made up of 14 amino acids. The CDR3 is CASGPEGGAHEQYV. For the CDR3, the DNA is TGCGCCAGCGGACCAGAGGGGGGGGCCCACGAGCAGTACGTC.